This T cell receptor (beta chain) derives from a study of T cell responses to AZD1222 COVID-19 vaccine. Study summary: Second-dose intervals of approximately 4 or approximately 12 weeks were pooled.

Concerning this clone itself: What it binds is not known.

Data came from immunoSEQ multiplex PCR; TCRdb stores just in-frame clones and leaves some out. The sample holds 90,000 to 95,000 clones, 80% to 90% seen once. Regarding the study as a whole: Reportedly, close to half of spike-specific TCRs are directed against unmutated variant regions.

The source material was peripheral blood, sampled on day 0 of AZD1222 vaccination. The TCR sequence derives from an adult in good health.

This CDR3 is CASSARQGNYGYTF. In DNA form, the CDR3 reads TGTGCCAGCAGTGCTCGACAGGGGAACTATGGCTACACCTTC. The rearrangement uses TRBV2 and TRBJ1-2, with TRBD1 identical over 8 bases. The V gene's germline CDR1 is SNHLY and CDR2 FYNNEI. The CDR3 is 14 amino acids. J gave up 2 bases and V 4 bases, and 3 bases lay outside the gene matches.